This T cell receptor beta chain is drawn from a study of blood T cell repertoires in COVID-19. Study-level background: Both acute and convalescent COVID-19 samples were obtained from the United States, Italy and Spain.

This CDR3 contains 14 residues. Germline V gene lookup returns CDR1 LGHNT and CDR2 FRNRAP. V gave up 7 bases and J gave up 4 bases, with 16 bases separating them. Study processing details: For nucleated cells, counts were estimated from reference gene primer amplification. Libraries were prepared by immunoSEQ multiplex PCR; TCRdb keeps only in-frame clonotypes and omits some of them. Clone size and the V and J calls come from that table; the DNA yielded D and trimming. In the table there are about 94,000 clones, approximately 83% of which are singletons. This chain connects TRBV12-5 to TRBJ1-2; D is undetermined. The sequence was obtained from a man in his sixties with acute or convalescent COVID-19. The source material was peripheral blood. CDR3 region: CASAPPGEGYGYTF. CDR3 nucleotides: TGTGCTAGTGCCCCCCCCGGGGAGGGCTATGGCTACACCTTC.